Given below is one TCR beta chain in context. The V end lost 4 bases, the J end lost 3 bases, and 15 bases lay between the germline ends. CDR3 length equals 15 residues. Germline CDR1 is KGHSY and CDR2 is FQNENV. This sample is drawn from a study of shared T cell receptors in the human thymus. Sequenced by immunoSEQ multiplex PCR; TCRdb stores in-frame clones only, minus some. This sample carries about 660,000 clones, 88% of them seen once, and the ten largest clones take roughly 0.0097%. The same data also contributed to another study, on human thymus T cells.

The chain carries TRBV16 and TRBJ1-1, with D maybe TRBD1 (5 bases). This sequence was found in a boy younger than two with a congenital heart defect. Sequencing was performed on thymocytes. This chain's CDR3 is CASSPTQGGHTEAFF. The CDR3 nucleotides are TGTGCCAGCAGCCCGACTCAGGGTGGACACACTGAAGCTTTCTTT.